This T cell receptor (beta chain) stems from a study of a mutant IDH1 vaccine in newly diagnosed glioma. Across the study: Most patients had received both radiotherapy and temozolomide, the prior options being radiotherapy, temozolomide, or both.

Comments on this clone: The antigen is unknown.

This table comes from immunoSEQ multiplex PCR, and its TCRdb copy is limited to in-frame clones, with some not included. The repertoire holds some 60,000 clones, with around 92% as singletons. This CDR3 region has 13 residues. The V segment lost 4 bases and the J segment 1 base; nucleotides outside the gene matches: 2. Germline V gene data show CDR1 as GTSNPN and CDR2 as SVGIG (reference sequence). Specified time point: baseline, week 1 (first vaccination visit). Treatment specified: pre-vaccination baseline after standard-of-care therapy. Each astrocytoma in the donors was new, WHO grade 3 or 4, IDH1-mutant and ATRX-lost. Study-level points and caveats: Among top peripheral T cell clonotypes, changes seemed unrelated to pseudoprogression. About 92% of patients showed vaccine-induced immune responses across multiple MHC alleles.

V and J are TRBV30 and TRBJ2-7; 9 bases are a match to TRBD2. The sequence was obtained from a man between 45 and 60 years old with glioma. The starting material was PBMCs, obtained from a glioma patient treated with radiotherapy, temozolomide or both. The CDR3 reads CAWNGLASYEQYF. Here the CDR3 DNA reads TGTGCCTGGAATGGACTAGCGTCCTACGAGCAGTACTTC.